The entry that follows covers one TCR beta chain sequence. This specimen belongs to a study of Graves' ophthalmopathy and Graves' hyperthyroidism. Germline trimming cut 4 bases from V and 5 bases from J; bases unmatched to any gene: 10. CDR3 length equals 15 residues. Scientists amplified the TCR beta CDR3 regions from RNA transcripts. The first-round RT-PCR employed HTBI primers together with the Qiagen OneStep RT-PCR kit. A multiplex PCR was then performed as the second round. MiXCR, applied by TCRdb to the multiplex PCR reads, yields one record per CDR3 protein. The table shows approximately 160,000 distinct CDR3 sequences, with approximately 40% occurring only once. Additional autoimmune diseases, uncontrolled infections, pregnancy or lactation disqualified patients.

Sequenced: peripheral blood. The gene calls are TRBV12-3 or TRBV12-4 and TRBJ2-7; 8 nucleotides agree with TRBD1. The sequence was obtained from a man aged 30 to 45 with Graves' ophthalmopathy. The CDR3 loop reads CASSSRTGLVDEQYF. DNA of the CDR3: TGTGCCAGCAGTTCTAGGACAGGGTTAGTGGACGAGCAGTACTTC.